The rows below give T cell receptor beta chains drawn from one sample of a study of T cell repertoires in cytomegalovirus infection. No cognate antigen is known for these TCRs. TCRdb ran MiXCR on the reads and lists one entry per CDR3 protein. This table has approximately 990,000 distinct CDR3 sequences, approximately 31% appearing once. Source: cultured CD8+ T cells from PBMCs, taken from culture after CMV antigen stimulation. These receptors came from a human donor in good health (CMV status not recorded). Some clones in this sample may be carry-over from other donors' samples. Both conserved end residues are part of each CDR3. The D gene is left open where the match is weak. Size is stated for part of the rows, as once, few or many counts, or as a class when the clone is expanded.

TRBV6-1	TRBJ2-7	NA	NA	TGTGCCAGCAGTTCAGGGGACCCCTACGAGCAGTACTTC	CASSSGDPYEQYF
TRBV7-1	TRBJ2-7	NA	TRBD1	TGTACCAGCAGCACCGGGACAGGGGTACGCGAGCAGTACTTC	CTSSTGTGVREQYF
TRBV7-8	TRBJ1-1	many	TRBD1	TGTGCCAGCAGCCCTTTTCCAGGGGGCACTGAAGCTTTCTTT	CASSPFPGGTEAFF
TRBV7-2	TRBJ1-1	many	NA	TGTGCCAGCAGCTTAGAAGAGGGTTACACTGAAGCTTTCTTT	CASSLEEGYTEAFF
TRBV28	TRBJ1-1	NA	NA	TGTGCCAGCAGTTTTGTTGGGGTCATCACTGAAGCTTTCTTT	CASSFVGVITEAFF
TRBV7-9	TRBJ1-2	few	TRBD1	TGTGCCAGCAGCCTCGGACAGGACGTCTATGGCTACACCTTC	CASSLGQDVYGYTF
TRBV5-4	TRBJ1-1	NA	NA	TGTGCCAGCAGCTTTGCGAGGGTTGGGACTGAAGCTTTCTTT	CASSFARVGTEAFF
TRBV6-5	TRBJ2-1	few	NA	TGTGCCAGCAGTTACCGTCAGGGGTTGGCGTCCTACAATGAGCAGTTCTTC	CASSYRQGLASYNEQFF
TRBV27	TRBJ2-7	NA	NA	TGTGCCAGCAGCAAGAGAGGGACCTACGAGCAGTACTTC	CASSKRGTYEQYF
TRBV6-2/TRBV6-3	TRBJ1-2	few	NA	TGTGCCAGCAGTTACTCGAAACATGGCTACACCTTC	CASSYSKHGYTF
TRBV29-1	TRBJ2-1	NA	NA	TGCAGCGTTGAAGGTTGGGGCGATGAGCAGTTCTTC	CSVEGWGDEQFF
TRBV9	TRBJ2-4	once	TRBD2	TGTGCCAGCAGCGTAGATCTCGGGGGGGCCAAGGACATTCAGTACTTC	CASSVDLGGAKDIQYF
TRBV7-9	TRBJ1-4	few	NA	TGTGCCAGCAGCTTAGGGCTTAATGAAAAACTGTTTTTT	CASSLGLNEKLFF
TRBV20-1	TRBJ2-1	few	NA	TGCAGTGCCTTCCGTCGGGGGAGCTCCTACAATGAGCAGTTCTTC	CSAFRRGSSYNEQFF
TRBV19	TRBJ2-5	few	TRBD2	TGTGCCAGTAGTAACCATTTAGCGGGGGGGCTGGAGACCCAGTACTTC	CASSNHLAGGLETQYF
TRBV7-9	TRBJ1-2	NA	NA	TGTGCCAACAGCTTAGGGCGGGCCGACTATGGCTACACCTTC	CANSLGRADYGYTF
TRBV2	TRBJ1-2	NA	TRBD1	TGTGCCAGCAGTCCGACAGGGTCCCTTATCTATGGCTACACCTTC	CASSPTGSLIYGYTF
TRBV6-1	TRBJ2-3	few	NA	TGTGCCAGCAGGCTGAGCGGAACAGATACGCAGTATTTT	CASRLSGTDTQYF
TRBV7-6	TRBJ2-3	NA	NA	TGTGCCAGCAGCCCTCCGCTAGAAGTTTGGGATACGCAGTATTTT	CASSPPLEVWDTQYF
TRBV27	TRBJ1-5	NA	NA	TGTGCCAGCAGTTTATCCAGGGCCGGTCAGCCCCAGCATTTT	CASSLSRAGQPQHF
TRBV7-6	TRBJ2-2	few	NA	TGTGCCAGCAACTCCGGGACATCGAACACCGGGGAGCTGTTTTTT	CASNSGTSNTGELFF
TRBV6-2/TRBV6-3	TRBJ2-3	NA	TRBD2	TGTGCCAGCAGTTACGAACTAGCGGGGGGGCAAAGGTTTTCAGATACGCAGTATTTT	CASSYELAGGQRFSDTQYF
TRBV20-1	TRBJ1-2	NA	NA	TGCAGTGCCTTTTCGGGGGTGTTAGAACAAAGGTACTATGGCTACACCTTC	CSAFSGVLEQRYYGYTF
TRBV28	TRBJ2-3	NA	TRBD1	TGTGCCAGCAGTATCCGGGGCAGGGGGCCTGGAGATACGCAGTATTTT	CASSIRGRGPGDTQYF
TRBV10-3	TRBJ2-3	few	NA	TGTGCCATCAGTGAGTCGATCTCCCTAAACACAGATACGCAGTATTTT	CAISESISLNTDTQYF
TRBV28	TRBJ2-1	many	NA	TGTGCCAGCAGTTTATTCGGCAGGAACAATGAGCAGTTCTTC	CASSLFGRNNEQFF
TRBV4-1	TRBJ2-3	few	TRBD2	TGCGCCAGCAGCCTTTCGGGACTAGCTAGCACAGATACGCAGTATTTT	CASSLSGLASTDTQYF
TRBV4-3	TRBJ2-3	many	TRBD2	TGCGCCAGCAGCCAGGGAGGGGCGGGATCCACAGATACGCAGTATTTT	CASSQGGAGSTDTQYF
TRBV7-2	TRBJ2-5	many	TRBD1	TGTGCCAGCAGCTCGGGACAGGGGGCGTGGGAGACCCAGTACTTC	CASSSGQGAWETQYF
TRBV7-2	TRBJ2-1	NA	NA	TGTGCCAGCAGCTTAGGGCGTCAGCAGCTATACAATGAGCAGTTCTTC	CASSLGRQQLYNEQFF
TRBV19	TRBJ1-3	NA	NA	TGTGCCAGTAGCCCATCAGGGTACACCATATATTTT	CASSPSGYTIYF
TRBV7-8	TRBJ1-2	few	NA	TGTGCCAGCAGCAACCGGGCCCCGCTAGTCCAGGGCTACACCTTC	CASSNRAPLVQGYTF
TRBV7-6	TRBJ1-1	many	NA	TGTGCCAGCAGCCAGGCACTTGGAGGGCTGAACACTGAAGCTTTCTTT	CASSQALGGLNTEAFF
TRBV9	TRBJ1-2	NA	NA	TGTGCCAGCAGCCCTTGGGACTTC	CASSPWDF
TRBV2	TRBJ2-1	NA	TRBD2	TGTGCCAGCACCGATCTAGCGGGGGGGGACAATGAGCAGTTCTTC	CASTDLAGGDNEQFF
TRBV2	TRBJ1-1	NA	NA	TGTGCCAGCAGTGGGGCCAGACGAAACACTGAAGCTTTCTTT	CASSGARRNTEAFF
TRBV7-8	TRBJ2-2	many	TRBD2	TGTGCCAGCAGCCCTATAGCGGGGGACCCGAACACCGGGGAGCTGTTTTTT	CASSPIAGDPNTGELFF
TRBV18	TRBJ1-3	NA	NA	TGTGCCAGCTCACAATCGGGACACCGCCTAGGGGAACTCACCATATATTTT	CASSQSGHRLGELTIYF
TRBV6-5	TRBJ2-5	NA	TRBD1	TGTGCCAGCAGTCCAAAAGGGGGCCCAGAGACCCAGTACTTC	CASSPKGGPETQYF
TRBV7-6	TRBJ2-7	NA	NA	TGTGCCGACAGCCCGCCGGGACTCATGGTCGTGCAGTACTTC	CADSPPGLMVVQYF
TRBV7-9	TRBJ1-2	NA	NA	TGTGCCAGCAGCTTAGAAACGTGGGGACCGACGGGTGGCTACACCTTC	CASSLETWGPTGGYTF